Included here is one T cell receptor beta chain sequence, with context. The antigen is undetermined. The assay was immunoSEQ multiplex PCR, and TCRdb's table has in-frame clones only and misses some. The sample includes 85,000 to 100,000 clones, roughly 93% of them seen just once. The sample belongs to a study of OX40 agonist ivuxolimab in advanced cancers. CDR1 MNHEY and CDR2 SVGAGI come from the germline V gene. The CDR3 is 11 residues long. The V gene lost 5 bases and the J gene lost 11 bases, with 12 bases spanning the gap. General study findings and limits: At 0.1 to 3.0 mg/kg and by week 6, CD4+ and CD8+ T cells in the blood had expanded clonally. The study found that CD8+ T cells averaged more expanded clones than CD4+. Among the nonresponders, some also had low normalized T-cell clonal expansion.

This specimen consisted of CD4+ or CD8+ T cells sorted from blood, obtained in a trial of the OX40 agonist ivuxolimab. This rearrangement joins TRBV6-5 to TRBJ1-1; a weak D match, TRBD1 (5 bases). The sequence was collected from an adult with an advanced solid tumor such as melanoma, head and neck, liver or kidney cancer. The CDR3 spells CASSNRWGAFF. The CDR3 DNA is TGTGCCAGCAGTAACCGCTGGGGGGCTTTCTTT.